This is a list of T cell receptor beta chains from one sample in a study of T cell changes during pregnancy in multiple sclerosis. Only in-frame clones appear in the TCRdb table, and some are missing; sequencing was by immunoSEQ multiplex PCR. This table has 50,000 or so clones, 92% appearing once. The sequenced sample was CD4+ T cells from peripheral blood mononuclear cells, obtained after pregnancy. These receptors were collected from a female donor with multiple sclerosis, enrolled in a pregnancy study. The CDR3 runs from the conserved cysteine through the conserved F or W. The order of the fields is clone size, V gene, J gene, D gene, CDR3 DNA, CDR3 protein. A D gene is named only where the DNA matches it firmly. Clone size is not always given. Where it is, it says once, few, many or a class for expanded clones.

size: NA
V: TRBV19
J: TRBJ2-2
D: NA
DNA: TGTGCCAGTAGTCTATATCAGGGGATCAACACCGGGGAGCTGTTTTTT
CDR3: CASSLYQGINTGELFF

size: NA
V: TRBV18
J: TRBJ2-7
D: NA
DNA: TGTGCCAGCTCACCAAGCCTCGAAACCCTCGAGCAGTACTTC
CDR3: CASSPSLETLEQYF

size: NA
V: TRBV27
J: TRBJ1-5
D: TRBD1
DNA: TGTGCCAGCAGTTTTTCCCGACAGGGGCCCCAGCATTTT
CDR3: CASSFSRQGPQHF

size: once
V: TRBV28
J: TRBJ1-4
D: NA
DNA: TGTGCCAGCAGAGCCCCGGTCCCGAATGAAAAACTGTTTTTT
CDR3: CASRAPVPNEKLFF

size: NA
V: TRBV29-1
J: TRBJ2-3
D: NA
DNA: TGCAGCGTTGCCCTGGGACTTTTAAGCACAGATACGCAGTATTTT
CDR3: CSVALGLLSTDTQYF

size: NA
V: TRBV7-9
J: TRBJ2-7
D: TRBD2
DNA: TGTGCCAGCAGCTTGACGGGCACGGGGAGGGGGCAGTACTTC
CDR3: CASSLTGTGRGQYF

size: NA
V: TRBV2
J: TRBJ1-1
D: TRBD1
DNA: TGTGCCAGCAGCGGACAGGGACGAACTGAAGCTTTCTTT
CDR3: CASSGQGRTEAFF

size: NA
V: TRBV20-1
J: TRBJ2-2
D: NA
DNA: TGCAGTCTGTCGAACACCGGGGAGCTGTTTTTT
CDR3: CSLSNTGELFF

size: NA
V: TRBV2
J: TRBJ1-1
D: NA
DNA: TGTGCCAGCAGTGAAAGCTACGGGACATTGGACACTGAAGCTTTCTTT
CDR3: CASSESYGTLDTEAFF

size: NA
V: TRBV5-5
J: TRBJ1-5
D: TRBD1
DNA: TGTGCCAGCAGCCCCTCTTCGGGACAGGGAGGTCAGCCCCAGCATTTT
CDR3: CASSPSSGQGGQPQHF

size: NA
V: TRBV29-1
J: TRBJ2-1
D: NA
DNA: TGCAGCGTTCCTGGGACAAGTCACAATGAGCAGTTCTTC
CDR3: CSVPGTSHNEQFF

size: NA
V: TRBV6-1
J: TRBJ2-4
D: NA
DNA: TGTGCCAGCAGTGAAGTCCCAGGGGTTGATTACATTCAGTACTTC
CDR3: CASSEVPGVDYIQYF

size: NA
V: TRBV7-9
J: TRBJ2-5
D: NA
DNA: TGTGCCAGCTGCAAGGGGTACCAAGAGACCCAGTACTTC
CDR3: CASCKGYQETQYF

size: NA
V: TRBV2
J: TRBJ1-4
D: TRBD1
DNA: TGTGCCAGCAGTCCTGGGGACAGGCCCAATGAAAAACTGTTTTTT
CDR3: CASSPGDRPNEKLFF